These T cell receptor beta chains were read from a single sample in a study of control samples from healthy donors and cancer patients. Generated by immunoSEQ multiplex PCR, the TCRdb table keeps only in-frame clones and is missing some. This table has 200,000 or so clones, over 90% appearing once. Sequencing input: blood. The receptors were gathered from a man aged 50-60 years in good health. Both conserved end residues are trimmed from each CDR3.

TRBJ2-5 | TRBV11-2 | ASSFMAAQETQY
TRBJ1-4 | TRBV7-2 | ASSYRGSANEKLF
TRBJ2-4 | TRBV11-2 | ASSSGQLFAKNIQY
TRBJ1-5 | TRBV6-1 | ASSEFLTENQPQH
TRBJ1-2 | TRBV12-3/TRBV12-4 | ASSLGHYGYT
TRBJ1-3 | TRBV5-1 | ASSLGENTGNTIY
TRBJ2-1 | TRBV27 | ASSLQDRAYNEQF
TRBJ1-2 | TRBV3-1/TRBV3-2 | ASSGQGSGPGGYT
TRBJ1-2 | TRBV6-5 | ASRKDSYGYT
TRBJ1-4 | TRBV11-2 | ASSRVGGINEKLF
TRBJ2-2 | TRBV19 | ASSIEGGVTGELF
TRBJ1-5 | TRBV10-1 | ASSESGAPQH
TRBJ2-6 | TRBV7-3 | ASSAQGRASGANVLT
TRBJ2-1 | TRBV5-4 | ASSLDLSSYNEQF
TRBJ1-5 | TRBV12-3/TRBV12-4 | ASSPPSGQPQH
TRBJ2-1 | TRBV7-7 | ASSLGPAGGNEQF
TRBJ1-5 | TRBV5-4 | ASSLDIGREGPQH
TRBJ1-3 | TRBV5-1 | ASSLQGTGNTIY
TRBJ2-2 | TRBV5-1 | ASSLYGSGTGELF
TRBJ1-1 | TRBV4-1 | ASSSRGVQGEAF
TRBJ1-4 | TRBV7-8 | ASSLMRGAHEKLF
TRBJ2-5 | TRBV6-5 | ASRPGRAGEETQY
TRBJ1-3 | TRBV13 | ASSTGTNSGNTIY
TRBJ2-6 | TRBV10-3 | AISLLGEIQTGANVLT
TRBJ2-5 | TRBV2 | ASSLRTGTETQY
TRBJ2-1 | TRBV2 | ASTADYNEQF
TRBJ2-3 | TRBV5-1 | ASTEGGGTDTQY
TRBJ1-1 | TRBV6-5 | ASGRDRAEAF
TRBJ1-1 | TRBV7-8 | ASSPPTGGAGGTEAF
TRBJ2-2 | TRBV10-1 | ASSERGTSNTGELF
TRBJ1-6 | TRBV11-2 | ASRLGTGSYNSPLH
TRBJ1-2 | TRBV3-1/TRBV3-2 | ASSRDARLYT
TRBJ1-1 | TRBV25-1 | ASSANTGGTEAF
TRBJ2-6 | TRBV7-9 | ASSLIRGANVLT
TRBJ1-3 | TRBV27 | ASSSRGLGNTIY
TRBJ1-6 | TRBV7-2 | ASSFYGDSPLH
TRBJ2-3 | TRBV5-1 | ASSPGTSGFWSTDTQY
TRBJ1-5 | TRBV4-3 | ASSPYSGGNQPQH
TRBJ2-3 | TRBV24-1 | ATSTGETSTDTQY
TRBJ2-3 | TRBV6-1 | ASSEGGTTDTQY
TRBJ2-6 | TRBV5-6 | ASSLFGTPSSGANVLT
TRBJ2-5 | TRBV18 | ASSPFIGERETQY
TRBJ1-3 | TRBV5-5 | ASSITGILSGNTIY
TRBJ2-1 | TRBV3-1/TRBV3-2 | ASSRGENHNEQF
TRBJ1-2 | TRBV19 | ASSFYGDYGYT
TRBJ2-2 | TRBV6-2/TRBV6-3 | ASSNRQEGNTGELF
TRBJ1-3 | TRBV19 | ASMPPGQGAGNTIY
TRBJ2-1 | TRBV28 | ASRGSGQSYNEQF
TRBJ1-5 | TRBV28 | ASSLLVVYSNQPQH
TRBJ1-5 | TRBV2 | ASSPDSNQPQH
TRBJ2-3 | TRBV5-8 | ASSRDISGGITDTQY
TRBJ1-2 | TRBV29-1 | SVDDGYGYT
TRBJ2-1 | TRBV5-4 | ASSLDGTSGGASGEQF
TRBJ1-2 | TRBV19 | ASKGAGAVGYT
TRBJ1-5 | TRBV6-5 | ASSLTGTQPQH
TRBJ2-7 | TRBV27 | ASSLKTGGAYEQY